This TCR beta chain was observed in a study of cytomegalovirus exposure and HLA in healthy donors. Clones were sequenced by immunoSEQ multiplex PCR, and TCRdb holds only the in-frame ones, with some missing. The sample holds 55,000 to 75,000 clones; about 95% are singletons and the top ten take 7%. The donors were members of the approximately 120-subject validation cohort (separate from the approximately 670-subject first cohort). Study observations and caveats: Among the CMV-associated chains, three were confirmed in vitro as specific for CMV antigens.

The V segment lost 5 bases and the J segment 4 bases; nucleotides outside the gene matches: 8. CDR3 length: 15 amino acids. Germline V gene sequence: CDR1 MDHEN, CDR2 SYDVKM. As to this clone: What it binds is not known.

This chain uses TRBV28 with TRBJ1-5; the match to TRBD1 covers 7 bases. The clonotype originates from a woman between 18 and 30 years old in good health and CMV-seropositive. The sequenced material came from PBMCs. The CDR3 DNA follows: TGTGCCAGCAGTCCCCGCAGGGGGAGGAATCAGCCCCAGCATTTT. This gives the protein CASSPRRGRNQPQHF.